This T cell receptor (beta chain) was sequenced during a study of identical twins. In germline, CDR1 is MNHNY, CDR2 SVGAGI (reference sequence). With 7 bases removed from V and 5 bases from J, the gap between germline ends came to 17 bases. This CDR3 has 15 residues. TCRdb re-analysed the 5' RACE reads in MiXCR, keeping a single row per CDR3 protein. The sample has 350,000 to 400,000 distinct CDR3 sequences, 9% to 10% seen once; the top ten hold around 8.6%. What was sequenced was naive T cells sorted from blood. The chain couples TRBV6-6 to TRBJ1-4; no firm D call. The TCR originated in a woman between 45 and 65 years old in good health. The CDR3 region is CASNPDGGSNEKLFF. CDR3 coding DNA: TGTGCCAGCAACCCTGATGGCGGATCAAATGAAAAACTGTTTTTT.